Given below is one T cell receptor (beta chain) in context. This clonotype was recorded a few times. Its antigen target is currently unknown. Sequence at one end of the junction differs from germline and may be a read error. Taken from the germline V gene, the CDR1 and CDR2 loops are SGHRS and YFSETQ. Inclusive of the bounding cysteine and phenylalanine, the CDR3 is 16 residues long. The sequence is cut down to CDR3 DNA, 48 bases in frame from base 1. The sample belongs to a study of CD8+CD57+ T cells in acquired aplastic anemia (dated by TCRdb to the late 2010s). As for the study more broadly: Extracted DNA from sorted CD4+ and CD8+ cells averaged approximately 3 ug, ranging from about 0.19 to 30 ug. CD8+CD57+ expansion was defined as a frequency above the mean frequency observed in healthy subjects.

Overall study results and their limits: Although 25 to 30 CD8+ CDR3 sequences were shared by patients and controls, these sequences appeared highly expressed in patients and within the immunodominant clones of patients. Between patients and healthy controls, no significant difference in CD8+ Simpson's diversity was found (P=0.060).

Profiling of TCR beta VDJ combinations and CDR3 sequences used genomic DNA as the template. An Illumina HiSeq 2000 was the platform used for TCR repertoire sequencing. Under the source paper's analysis protocol: Repertoires were assessed using TRBV/TRBJ rearrangement plots, CDR3 size and DJ length profiles, and Simpson's diversity index. Whichever DNA sequence was most abundant in the deep sequencing data was defined as the immunodominant clone. CDR3 amino acid sequences were screened for sharing across subjects and compared with published repertoires and the VDJdb database. The public reads were reprocessed in TCRdb via fastp at Q25 and MiXCR, keeping in-frame beta chains. Identical CDR3 proteins give one entry, which carries the most common genes and DNA. TCRdb's processing, not the authors' own work, is the source of the V and J calls. This sample gives approximately 160,000 distinct CDR3 sequences in total; roughly 50% of them show up just once. The ten largest clones add up to 3.2% of the sample.

Expansion of CD8+CD57+ cells had been shown by flow cytometry in the patients chosen for sequencing. Every patient had severe acquired aplastic anemia, diagnosed using the International Study of Aplastic Anemia and Agranulocytosis and Camitta criteria. At the time blood was sampled, none of the patients had received any therapy. The study deep-sequenced TCR repertoires of sorted CD4+ and CD8+ blood T cells from severe aplastic anemia patients and healthy subjects. Patients were enrolled under clinicaltrials.gov protocols 00001620, 01623167, 00001397, 00071045, 00081523 and 00961064 in the USA. Ficoll-Paque density gradient centrifugation was used to isolate peripheral blood mononuclear cells. Before DNA was extracted, CD4+ and CD8+ T cells were sorted using either FACS or magnetic beads.

The sample was sorted CD4+, CD8+, or CD8+CD57+ T cells (not recorded which) from PBMCs. The chain couples TRBV5-1 to TRBJ2-5; TRBD2 lines up with 10 middle nucleotides. This sequence originates from a human donor with aplastic anemia. The DNA sequence is as follows: TGCGCCGGCAGCTCTCTTAGCGGGGGGTCCCAAGAGACCCAGTACTTC. Its protein product is CAGSSLSGGSQETQYF.